Below, one T cell receptor beta chain is given with its context. The CDR3 is 15 amino acids. CDR1 MDHEN and CDR2 SYDVKM come from the germline V gene. Trimming stripped 2 bases from V and 0 bases from J, with 8 bases between. The PCR made use of 60 Vbeta and 13 Jbeta primers. Under the authors' procedure: A follow-up analysis tallied 70 million to 80 million unique TCR beta chains, some 9.9 million shared. The method was immunoSEQ multiplex PCR; TCRdb's version includes in-frame clones alone and lacks a portion of them. V and J calls and clone size are copied from that table; D and trimming were computed from the DNA. In the table there are 130,000 to 150,000 clones, 70% to 90% of which are singletons. These data belong to a study of cytomegalovirus exposure and HLA in healthy donors. Study as a whole: Unique TCRs numbering around 80 million, obtained from HLA-typed donors, made up an early data release.

The rearrangement uses TRBV28 and TRBJ1-5; D gene uncertain. The specimen sequenced was PBMCs. The TCR comes from a woman between 40 and 50 years old in good health and CMV-seropositive. The CDR3 bases are TGTGCCAGCAGTTTAGGAGAATATAGCAATCAGCCCCAGCATTTT. It encodes CASSLGEYSNQPQHF.